These 5 T cell receptor beta chains were all obtained from the same sample, sequenced in a study of post-analysis software for immune sequencing data. No cognate antigen is known for these TCRs. TCR beta libraries were prepared from cDNA with unique molecular identifiers. TCRdb ran MiXCR on the PCR reads and lists one entry per CDR3 protein. The data contain roughly 600,000 distinct CDR3 sequences, 44% of them singletons. Findings of the study overall: Patients showed TRBV5-6, TRBV5-1 and TRBV20-1 among a handful of TRBV segments more frequent than in controls.

The material sequenced was blood. The receptors shown here come from a girl aged 10 to 17 with multiple sclerosis.

This rearrangement joins TRBV10-3 to TRBJ1-2; D gene uncertain. Germline CDR1 reads ENHRY; CDR2 reads SYGVKD. CDR3 length: 12 residues. V lost 10 bases to trimming and J lost 4 bases, with 13 bases between them. This CDR3 reads CATLGSFYGYTF. For the CDR3, the DNA is TGTGCCACCCTAGGAAGTTTCTATGGCTACACCTTC.

DNA for the CDR3: TGTGCCAGCAGTTTTGTGCCCACGGGACAGGGAAACAATGAGCAGTTCTTC. It encodes CASSFVPTGQGNNEQFF. The V and J genes are TRBV27 and TRBJ2-1; 9 nucleotides line up with TRBD1. Looked up from germline, CDR1 is MNHEY and CDR2 is SMNVEV (reference sequence). The CDR3 is 17 residues long. V lost 3 bases, J lost 5 bases, and 11 bases stayed unmatched.

This clonotype was seen a few times. The gene calls are TRBV12-3 or TRBV12-4 and TRBJ2-7; 14 nucleotides line up with TRBD2. CDR3 size: 14 residues. With 2 bases clipped from V and 11 bases from J, the junction kept 5 bases outside the gene matches. The CDR3 here is CASSLRRLAGGEYF. DNA of the CDR3: TGTGCCAGCAGTTTACGACGACTAGCGGGAGGGGAGTACTTC.

The chain joins TRBV20-1 to TRBJ2-1; D is possibly TRBD1 (5 bases). The V gene lost 6 bases and the J gene lost 3 bases, with 15 bases spanning the gap. Looked up from germline, CDR1 is DFQATT and CDR2 is SNEGSKA (reference sequence). The CDR3 covers 14 residues. The CDR3 protein is CSARGHSVYNEQFF. The DNA of the CDR3 is TGCAGTGCACGCGGACACTCCGTCTACAATGAGCAGTTCTTC.

This clonotype was counted a few times. The rearrangement joins TRBV4-2 to TRBJ2-1, with TRBD2 matching 8 bases. Germline loops: CDR1 LGHNA, CDR2 YNFKEQ. The CDR3 is 15 amino acids. Trimming cost V 0 bases and J 6 bases; bases outside gene matches: 4. Here the CDR3 reads CASSQELGGGNEQFF. The CDR3 bases are TGTGCCAGCAGCCAAGAGCTCGGGGGGGGCAATGAGCAGTTCTTC.